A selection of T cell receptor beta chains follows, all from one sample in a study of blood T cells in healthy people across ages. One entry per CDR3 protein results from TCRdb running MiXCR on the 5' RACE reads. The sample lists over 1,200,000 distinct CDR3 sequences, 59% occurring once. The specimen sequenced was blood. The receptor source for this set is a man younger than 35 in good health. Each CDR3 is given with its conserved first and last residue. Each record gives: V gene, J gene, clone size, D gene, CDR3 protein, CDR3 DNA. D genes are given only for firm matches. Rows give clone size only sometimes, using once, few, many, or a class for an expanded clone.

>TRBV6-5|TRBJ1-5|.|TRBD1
CASSWDRDQPQHF
TGTGCCAGCAGCTGGGACAGGGATCAGCCCCAGCATTTT
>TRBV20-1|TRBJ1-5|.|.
CSAGRKDQPQHF
TGCAGTGCCGGTCGGAAGGATCAGCCCCAGCATTTT
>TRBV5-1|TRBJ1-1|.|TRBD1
CASSAGTEIEAFF
TGCGCCAGCAGCGCCGGGACAGAGATTGAAGCTTTCTTT
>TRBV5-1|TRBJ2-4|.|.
CASSLGVRENIQYF
TGCGCCAGCAGCTTGGGTGTCAGGGAAAACATTCAGTACTTC
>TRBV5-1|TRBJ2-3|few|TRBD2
CASSLERGGADTQYF
TGCGCCAGCAGCTTGGAGCGGGGGGGCGCAGATACGCAGTATTTT
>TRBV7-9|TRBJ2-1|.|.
CASSSLQGKSSYNEQFF
TGTGCCAGCAGCAGCCTACAGGGAAAAAGCTCCTACAATGAGCAGTTCTTC
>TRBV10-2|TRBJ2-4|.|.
CASSEARGSAKNIQYF
TGCGCCAGCAGTGAGGCCAGGGGTTCGGCCAAAAACATTCAGTACTTC
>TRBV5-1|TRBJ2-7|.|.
CASTRENEQYF
TGCGCCAGCACCCGAGAGAATGAGCAGTACTTC
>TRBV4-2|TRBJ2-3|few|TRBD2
CASSHSWTSADTQYF
TGTGCCAGCAGCCATTCCTGGACTAGCGCAGATACGCAGTATTTT
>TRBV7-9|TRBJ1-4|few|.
CASSLAQATEGKLFF
TGTGCCAGCAGCTTAGCACAGGCTACCGAGGGAAAACTGTTTTTT
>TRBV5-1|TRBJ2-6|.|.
CATPTDNPGANVLTF
TGCGCCACCCCGACAGACAACCCTGGGGCCAACGTCCTGACTTTC
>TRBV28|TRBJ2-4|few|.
CASSLSDRQRPKNIQYF
TGTGCCAGCAGTTTATCAGACAGGCAGAGGCCCAAAAACATTCAGTACTTC
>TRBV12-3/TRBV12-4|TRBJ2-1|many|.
CASSTPPGRGRYNEQFF
TGTGCCAGCAGCACACCCCCGGGTCGGGGGAGATACAATGAGCAGTTCTTC
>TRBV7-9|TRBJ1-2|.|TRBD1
CASSLRGREVAGHTF
TGTGCCAGCAGCTTAAGGGGGCGTGAAGTTGCTGGCCACACCTTC
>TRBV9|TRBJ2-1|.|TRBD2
CASSWTSGRVDEQFF
TGTGCCAGCAGCTGGACTAGCGGGAGGGTGGATGAGCAGTTCTTC
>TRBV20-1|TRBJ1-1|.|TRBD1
CSARGSGQAEAFF
TGCAGTGCTAGAGGATCGGGACAGGCTGAAGCTTTCTTT
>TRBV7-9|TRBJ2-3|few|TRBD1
CASSLWGQGNTDTQYF
TGTGCCAGCAGCTTATGGGGACAGGGAAACACAGATACGCAGTATTTT
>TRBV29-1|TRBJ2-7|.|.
CSVIAVYDEQYF
TGCAGCGTTATTGCCGTTTACGACGAGCAGTACTTC
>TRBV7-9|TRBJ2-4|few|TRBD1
CASSLAPLDRALAKNIQYF
TGTGCCAGCAGCTTAGCGCCCCTGGACAGGGCGCTAGCCAAAAACATTCAGTACTTC
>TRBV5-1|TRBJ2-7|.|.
CASSLTGRHYEQYF
TGCGCCAGCAGCTTGACGGGAAGGCATTACGAGCAGTACTTC
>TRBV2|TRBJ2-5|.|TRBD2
CASTQTGGGTSTQYF
TGTGCCAGCACCCAAACGGGGGGGGGCACATCGACCCAGTACTTC
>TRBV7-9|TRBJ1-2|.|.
CASSGEPLPHGYTF
TGTGCCAGCAGCGGCGAGCCTCTTCCCCATGGCTACACCTTC
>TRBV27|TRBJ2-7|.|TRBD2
CASSSAPTSVEQYF
TGTGCCAGCTCATCAGCCCCGACTAGCGTCGAGCAGTACTTC
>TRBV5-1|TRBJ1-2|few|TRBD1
CASRMDREDGYTF
TGCGCCAGCAGAATGGACAGGGAAGATGGCTACACCTTC
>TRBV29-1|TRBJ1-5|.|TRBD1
CSVRGTGNQPQHF
TGCAGCGTGAGAGGGACAGGCAATCAGCCCCAGCATTTT
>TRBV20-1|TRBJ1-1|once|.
CSAMAALWYTEAFF
TGCAGTGCCATGGCTGCCCTTTGGTACACTGAAGCTTTCTTT
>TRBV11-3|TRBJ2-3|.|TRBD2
CASSVGWVAGTTDTQYF
TGTGCCAGCAGCGTCGGTTGGGTAGCGGGGACCACAGATACGCAGTATTTT
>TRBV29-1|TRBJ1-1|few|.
CSVSDTQNTEAFF
TGCAGCGTTTCGGACACCCAGAACACTGAAGCTTTCTTT
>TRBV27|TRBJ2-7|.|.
CASSSDQRGGWYEQYF
TGTGCCAGCAGTTCCGACCAAAGAGGGGGGTGGTACGAGCAGTACTTC
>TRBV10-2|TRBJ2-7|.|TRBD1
CASTMDRVGEQYF
TGCGCCAGCACCATGGACAGGGTAGGCGAGCAGTACTTC
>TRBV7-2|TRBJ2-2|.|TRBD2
CASSHPSGGSTGELFF
TGTGCCAGCAGCCACCCTAGCGGGGGTTCCACCGGGGAGCTGTTTTTT
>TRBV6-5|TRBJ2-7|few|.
CATKGGISYEQYF
TGTGCCACCAAGGGAGGCATTAGCTACGAGCAGTACTTC
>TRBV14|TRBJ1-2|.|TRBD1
CASSQGTVFGYTF
TGTGCCAGCAGCCAGGGGACAGTCTTCGGCTACACCTTC
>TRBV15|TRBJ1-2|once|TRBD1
CATSRVGTGYGYTF
TGTGCCACCAGCAGAGTGGGGACAGGCTATGGCTACACCTTC
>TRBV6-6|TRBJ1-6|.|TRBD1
CASSPDRTGVSPLHF
TGTGCCAGCAGTCCAGACAGGACAGGGGTTTCACCCCTCCACTTT
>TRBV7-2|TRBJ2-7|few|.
CASSQNFITPYEQYF
TGTGCCAGCAGCCAAAACTTTATAACCCCCTACGAGCAGTACTTC
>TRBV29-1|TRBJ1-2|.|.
CSGVLPGTGRRGYGYTF
TGCAGCGGAGTGTTGCCCGGGACGGGCAGGCGTGGCTATGGCTACACCTTC
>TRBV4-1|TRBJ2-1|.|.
CASSTRTANNEQFF
TGCGCCAGCAGCACCCGGACAGCCAACAATGAGCAGTTCTTC
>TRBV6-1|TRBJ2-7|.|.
CASMDVNYEQYF
TGTGCCAGCATGGACGTAAACTACGAGCAGTACTTC
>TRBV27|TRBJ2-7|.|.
CASRVRTGNYEQYF
TGTGCCAGCAGGGTTCGAACAGGGAACTACGAGCAGTACTTC
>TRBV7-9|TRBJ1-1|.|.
CASIRDAEAFF
TGTGCCAGCATCCGAGACGCTGAAGCTTTCTTT
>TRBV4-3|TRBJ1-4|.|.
CASSRMTRGEKLFF
TGCGCCAGCAGCCGTATGACTCGGGGGGAAAAACTGTTTTTT
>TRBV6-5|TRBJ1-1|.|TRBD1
CASSPYRGLYLAEAFF
TGTGCCAGCAGTCCTTACAGGGGTTTATATTTGGCTGAAGCTTTCTTT
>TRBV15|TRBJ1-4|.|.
CATSRVGTYNEKLFF
TGTGCCACCAGCAGAGTCGGGACATATAATGAAAAACTGTTTTTT
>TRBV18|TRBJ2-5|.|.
CASSPSKQTQYF
TGTGCCAGCTCACCATCGAAGCAGACCCAGTACTTC
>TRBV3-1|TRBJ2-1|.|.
CASSQEFGGAGEGPGDEQFF
TGTGCCAGCAGCCAAGAGTTCGGAGGGGCCGGAGAGGGCCCAGGGGATGAGCAGTTCTTC
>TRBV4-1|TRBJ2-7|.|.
CASSQERASGYEQYF
TGCGCCAGCAGCCAAGAGCGGGCCTCCGGGTACGAGCAGTACTTC
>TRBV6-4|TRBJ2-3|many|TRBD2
CASATGTSGGAADTQYF
TGTGCCAGCGCGACGGGGACTAGCGGGGGGGCCGCAGATACGCAGTATTTT
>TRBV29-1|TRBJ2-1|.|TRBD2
CSVGQPGLANSREQFF
TGCAGCGTTGGGCAACCGGGACTAGCGAACTCTCGTGAGCAGTTCTTC
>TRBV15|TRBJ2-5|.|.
CATSRAGSNSQETQYF
TGTGCCACCAGCAGGGCGGGGTCAAATAGCCAAGAGACCCAGTACTTC
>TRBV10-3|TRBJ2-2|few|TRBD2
CAISGEGGSNTGELFF
TGTGCCATCAGTGGGGAGGGCGGATCGAACACCGGGGAGCTGTTTTTT
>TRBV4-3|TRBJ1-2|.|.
CASSQLMRDTYGYTF
TGCGCCAGCAGCCAATTAATGCGGGACACCTATGGCTACACCTTC
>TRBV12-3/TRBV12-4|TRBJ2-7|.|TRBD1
CASSSGTEGNEQYF
TGTGCCAGCAGTTCCGGGACAGAGGGCAATGAGCAGTACTTC
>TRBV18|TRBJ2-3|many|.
CASSPPVGGMAVTQYF
TGTGCCAGCTCACCACCGGTTGGGGGGATGGCAGTCACGCAGTATTTT
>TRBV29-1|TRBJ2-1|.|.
CSVGEVGSSYNEQFF
TGCAGCGTTGGTGAGGTGGGTAGCTCCTACAATGAGCAGTTCTTC
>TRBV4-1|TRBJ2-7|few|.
CASSPQGLSYEQYF
TGCGCCAGCAGCCCTCAGGGGCTCTCCTACGAGCAGTACTTC
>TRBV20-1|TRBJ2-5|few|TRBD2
CSPKHGGKETQYF
TGCAGTCCCAAGCACGGGGGGAAAGAGACCCAGTACTTC